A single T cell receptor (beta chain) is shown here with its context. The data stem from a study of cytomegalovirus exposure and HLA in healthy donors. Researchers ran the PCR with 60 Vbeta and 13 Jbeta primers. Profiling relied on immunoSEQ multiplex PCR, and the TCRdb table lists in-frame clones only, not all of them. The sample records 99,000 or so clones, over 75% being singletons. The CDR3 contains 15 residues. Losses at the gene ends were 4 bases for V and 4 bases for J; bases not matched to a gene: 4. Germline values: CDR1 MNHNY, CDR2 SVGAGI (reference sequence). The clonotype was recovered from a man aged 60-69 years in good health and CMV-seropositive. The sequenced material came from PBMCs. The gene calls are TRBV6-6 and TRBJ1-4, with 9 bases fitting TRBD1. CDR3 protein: CASSFPGQGNEKLFF. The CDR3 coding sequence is TGTGCCAGCAGTTTCCCGGGACAGGGTAATGAAAAACTGTTTTTT.